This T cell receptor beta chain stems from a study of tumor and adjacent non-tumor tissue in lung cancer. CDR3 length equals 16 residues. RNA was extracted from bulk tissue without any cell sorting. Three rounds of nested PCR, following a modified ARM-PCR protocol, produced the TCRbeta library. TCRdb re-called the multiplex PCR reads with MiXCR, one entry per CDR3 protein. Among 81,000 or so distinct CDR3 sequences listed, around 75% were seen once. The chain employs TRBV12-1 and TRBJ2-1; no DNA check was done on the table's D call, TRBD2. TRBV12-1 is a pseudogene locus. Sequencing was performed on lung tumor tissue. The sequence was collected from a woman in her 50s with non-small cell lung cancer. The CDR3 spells CASITYRDLEWDGQFF. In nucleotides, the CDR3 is TGTGCCAGCATCACATACAGGGACCTCGAGTGGGATGGGCAGTTCTTC.